Below are 2 T cell receptor beta chains sequenced from a single sample in a study of cytomegalovirus exposure and HLA in healthy donors. The PCR had 60 Vbeta and 13 Jbeta primers. Generated by immunoSEQ multiplex PCR, the TCRdb table keeps only in-frame clones and is missing some. This sample has fewer than 250,000 clones, with around 83% found just once. The sequenced material came from PBMCs. Receptors were obtained from a woman between 50 and 59 years old in good health and CMV-seropositive.

The V gene is TRBV27, the J gene TRBJ2-2; 7 bases agree with TRBD1. The CDR3 contains 15 residues. CDR1 and CDR2 (germline): MNHEY, SMNVEV (reference sequence). After removal of 4 bases from V and 6 bases from J, the junction contained 8 bases not matched to a gene. The CDR3 spells CASSYQGDGSGELFF. CDR3 nucleotide sequence: TGTGCCAGCAGTTACCAGGGGGATGGCTCCGGGGAGCTGTTTTTT.

Comments on this clone: At one end, the junction sequence differs from germline, possibly due to a read error. V gene TRBV27 combines with J gene TRBJ2-3; perhaps TRBD1 as D (5 bases). The CDR3 consists of 16 residues. The V gene's germline CDR1 is MNHEY and CDR2 SMNVEV (reference sequence). CDR3 residues: CASGFLGHKATDTQYF. CDR3 nucleotide sequence: TGTGCCAGCGGTTTCCTAGGACATAAGGCCACAGATACGCAGTATTTT.